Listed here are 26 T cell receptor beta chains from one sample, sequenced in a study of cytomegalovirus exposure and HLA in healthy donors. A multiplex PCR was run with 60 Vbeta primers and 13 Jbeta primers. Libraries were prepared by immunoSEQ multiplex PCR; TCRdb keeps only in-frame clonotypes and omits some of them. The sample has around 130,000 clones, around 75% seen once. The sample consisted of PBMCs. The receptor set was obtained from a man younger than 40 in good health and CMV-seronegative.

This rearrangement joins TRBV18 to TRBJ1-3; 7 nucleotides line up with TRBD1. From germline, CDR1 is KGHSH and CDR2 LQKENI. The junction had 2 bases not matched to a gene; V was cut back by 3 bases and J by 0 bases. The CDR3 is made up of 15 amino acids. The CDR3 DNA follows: TGTGCCAGCTCACCCTGGGACAGCTCTGGAAACACCATATATTTT. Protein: CASSPWDSSGNTIYF.

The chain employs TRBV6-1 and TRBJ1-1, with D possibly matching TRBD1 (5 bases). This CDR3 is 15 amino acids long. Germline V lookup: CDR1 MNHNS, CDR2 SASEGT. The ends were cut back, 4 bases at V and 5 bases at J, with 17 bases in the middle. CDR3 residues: CASSGQGSTPTEAFF. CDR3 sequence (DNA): TGTGCCAGCAGTGGCCAGGGAAGTACGCCTACTGAAGCTTTCTTT.

The CDR3 spells CASSVGEGVNSPLHF. The CDR3 DNA follows: TGTGCCAGCAGCGTAGGGGAAGGGGTAAATTCACCCCTCCACTTT. The chain links TRBV9 to TRBJ1-6; possibly TRBD1 for D (5 bases). Germline V gives CDR1 SGDLS, CDR2 YYNGEE. The V end lost 0 bases, the J end lost 7 bases, and 11 bases lay between the germline ends. The CDR3 is made up of 15 amino acids.

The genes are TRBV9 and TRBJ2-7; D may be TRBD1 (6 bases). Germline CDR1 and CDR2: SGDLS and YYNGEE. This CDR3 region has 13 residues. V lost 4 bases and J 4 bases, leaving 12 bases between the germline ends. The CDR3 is CASSPTRGYEQYF. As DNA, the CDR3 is TGTGCCAGCAGCCCGACCAGGGGATACGAGCAGTACTTC.

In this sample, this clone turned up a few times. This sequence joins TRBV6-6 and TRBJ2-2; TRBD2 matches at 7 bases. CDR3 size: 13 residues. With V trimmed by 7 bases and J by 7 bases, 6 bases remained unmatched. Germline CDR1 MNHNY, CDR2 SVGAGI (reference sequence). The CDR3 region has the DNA TGTGCCAGCACGGGGGGAATTGACGGGGAGCTGTTTTTT. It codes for CASTGGIDGELFF.

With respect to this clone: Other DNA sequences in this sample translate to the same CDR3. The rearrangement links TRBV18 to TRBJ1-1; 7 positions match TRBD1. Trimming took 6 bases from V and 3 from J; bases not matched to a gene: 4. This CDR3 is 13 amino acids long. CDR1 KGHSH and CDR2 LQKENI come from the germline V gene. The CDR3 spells CASSQTGDTEAFF. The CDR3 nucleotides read TGTGCCAGCTCTCAAACAGGGGACACTGAAGCTTTCTTT.

In DNA, the CDR3 is TGTGCCAGCAGCTCCATGTTCGGTGAGCAGTACTTC. This codes for CASSSMFGEQYF. The chain carries TRBV7-9 and TRBJ2-7; D remains ambiguous. The germline V gene has CDR1 SEHNR and CDR2 FQNEAQ (reference sequence). Trimming shortened V by 4 bases and J by 7 bases, and 11 bases separated the two germline ends. This CDR3 comprises 12 residues.

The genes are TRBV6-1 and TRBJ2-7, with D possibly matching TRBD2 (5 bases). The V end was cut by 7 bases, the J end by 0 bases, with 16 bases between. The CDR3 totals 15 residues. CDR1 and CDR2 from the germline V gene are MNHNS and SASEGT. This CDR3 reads CASKRVGQDSYEQYF. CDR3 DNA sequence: TGTGCCAGCAAGAGGGTTGGGCAGGACTCCTACGAGCAGTACTTC.

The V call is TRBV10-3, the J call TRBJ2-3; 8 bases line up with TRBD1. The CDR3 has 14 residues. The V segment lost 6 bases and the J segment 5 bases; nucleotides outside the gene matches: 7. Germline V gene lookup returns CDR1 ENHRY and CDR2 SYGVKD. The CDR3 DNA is TGTGCCATCAGGGCGGACAGGGAAGGAGATACGCAGTATTTT. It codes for CAIRADREGDTQYF.

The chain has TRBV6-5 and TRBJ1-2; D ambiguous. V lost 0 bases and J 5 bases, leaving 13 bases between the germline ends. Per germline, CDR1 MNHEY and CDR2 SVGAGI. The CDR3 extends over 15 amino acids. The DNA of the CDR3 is TGTGCCAGCAGTTACTCGAGGGATGTAGCGTATGGCTACACCTTC. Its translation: CASSYSRDVAYGYTF.

In nucleotides, the CDR3 is TGTGCCAGCAACTTGGGACAGGTTAATGAAAAACTGTTTTTT. Translated, it gives CASNLGQVNEKLFF. The chain is built from TRBV28 and TRBJ1-4; 8 bases map to TRBD1. Germline lookup yields CDR1 MDHEN and CDR2 SYDVKM. There are 14 residues in the CDR3. The trim removed 7 bases at V and 4 bases at J, leaving 5 bases unmatched.

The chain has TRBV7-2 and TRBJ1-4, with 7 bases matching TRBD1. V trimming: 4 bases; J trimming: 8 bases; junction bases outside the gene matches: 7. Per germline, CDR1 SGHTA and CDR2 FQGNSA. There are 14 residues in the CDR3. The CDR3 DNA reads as TGTGCCAGCAGCTCGGAGGGGGCTTGGGAAAAACTGTTTTTT. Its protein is CASSSEGAWEKLFF.

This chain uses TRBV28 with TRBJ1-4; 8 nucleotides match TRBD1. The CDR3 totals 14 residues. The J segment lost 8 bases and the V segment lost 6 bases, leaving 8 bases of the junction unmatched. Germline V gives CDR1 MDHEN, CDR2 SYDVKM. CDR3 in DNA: TGTGCCAGCAGAACAGGGGGGACACGGGAAAAACTGTTTTTT. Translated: CASRTGGTREKLFF.

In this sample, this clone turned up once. The CDR3 bases are TGCGCCAGCAGCCAACCAGGTCTCACAGATACGCAGTATTTT. Protein product: CASSQPGLTDTQYF. The V call is TRBV4-1, the J call TRBJ2-3, with D hard to call. The germline CDR1 and CDR2 sequences are MGHRA and YSYEKL. This CDR3 is built from 14 residues. V was cut by 2 bases and J by 2 bases, with 8 bases left in between.

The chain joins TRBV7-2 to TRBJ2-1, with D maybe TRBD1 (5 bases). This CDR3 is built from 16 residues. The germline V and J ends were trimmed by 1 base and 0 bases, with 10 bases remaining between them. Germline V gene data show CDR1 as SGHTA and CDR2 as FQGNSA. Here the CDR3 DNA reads TGTGCCAGCAGCTTAGATAGGACACCCTCCTACAATGAGCAGTTCTTC. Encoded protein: CASSLDRTPSYNEQFF.

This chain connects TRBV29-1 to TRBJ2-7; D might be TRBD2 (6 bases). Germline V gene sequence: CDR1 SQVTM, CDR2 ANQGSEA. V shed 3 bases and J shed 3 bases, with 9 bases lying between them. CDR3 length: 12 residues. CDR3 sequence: CSVEAGNYEQYF. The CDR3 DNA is TGCAGCGTTGAGGCGGGGAACTACGAGCAGTACTTC.

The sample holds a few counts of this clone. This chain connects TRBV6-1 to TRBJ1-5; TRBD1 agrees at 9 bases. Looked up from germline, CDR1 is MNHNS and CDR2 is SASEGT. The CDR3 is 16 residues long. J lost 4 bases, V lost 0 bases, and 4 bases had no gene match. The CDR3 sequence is CASSEAWGQGNQPQHF. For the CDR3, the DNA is TGTGCCAGCAGTGAAGCTTGGGGACAGGGAAATCAGCCCCAGCATTTT.

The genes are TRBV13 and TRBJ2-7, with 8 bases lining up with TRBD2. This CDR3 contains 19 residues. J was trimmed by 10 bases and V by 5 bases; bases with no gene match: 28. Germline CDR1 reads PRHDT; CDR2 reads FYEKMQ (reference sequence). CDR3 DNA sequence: TGTGCCAGCAGCACATATCCGGGGACTAGTGGTATCGGCGGCCTCGTACAGTACTTC. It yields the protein CASSTYPGTSGIGGLVQYF.

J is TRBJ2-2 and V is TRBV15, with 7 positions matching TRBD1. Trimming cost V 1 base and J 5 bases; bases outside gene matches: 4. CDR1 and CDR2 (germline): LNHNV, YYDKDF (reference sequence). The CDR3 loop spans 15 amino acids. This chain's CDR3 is CATSRGQGETGELFF. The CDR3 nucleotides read TGTGCCACCAGCAGAGGACAGGGTGAAACCGGGGAGCTGTTTTTT.

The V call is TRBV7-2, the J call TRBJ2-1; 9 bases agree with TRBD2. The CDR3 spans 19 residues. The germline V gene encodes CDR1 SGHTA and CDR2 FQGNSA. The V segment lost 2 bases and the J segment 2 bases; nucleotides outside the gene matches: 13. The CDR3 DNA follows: TGTGCCAGCAGCTTAAGAGCGGGAGGCTCCCTGGGAGCCTACAATGAGCAGTTCTTC. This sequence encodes CASSLRAGGSLGAYNEQFF.

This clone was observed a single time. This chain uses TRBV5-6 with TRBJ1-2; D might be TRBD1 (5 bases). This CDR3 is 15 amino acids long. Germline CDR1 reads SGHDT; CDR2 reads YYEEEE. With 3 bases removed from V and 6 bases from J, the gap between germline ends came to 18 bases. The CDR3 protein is CASSWREGVWNGYTF. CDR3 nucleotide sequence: TGTGCCAGCAGCTGGAGAGAAGGGGTATGGAATGGCTACACCTTC.

The CDR3 DNA follows: TGTGCCAGCAGTTCACTACAGGGTGCCGGGGAGCTGTTTTTT. Encoded protein: CASSSLQGAGELFF. The rearrangement links TRBV6-6 to TRBJ2-2; tentatively, D is TRBD1 (6 bases). V was shortened by 4 bases and J by 6 bases, with 12 bases between the two germline ends. The CDR3 consists of 14 residues. Germline V CDR1 and CDR2: MNHNY, SVGAGI (reference sequence).

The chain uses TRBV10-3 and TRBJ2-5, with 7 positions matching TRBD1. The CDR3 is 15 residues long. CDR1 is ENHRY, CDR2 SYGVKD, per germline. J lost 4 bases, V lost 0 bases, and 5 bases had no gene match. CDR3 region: CAISESKGGGETQYF. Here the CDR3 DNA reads TGTGCCATCAGTGAGTCAAAAGGGGGCGGAGAGACCCAGTACTTC.

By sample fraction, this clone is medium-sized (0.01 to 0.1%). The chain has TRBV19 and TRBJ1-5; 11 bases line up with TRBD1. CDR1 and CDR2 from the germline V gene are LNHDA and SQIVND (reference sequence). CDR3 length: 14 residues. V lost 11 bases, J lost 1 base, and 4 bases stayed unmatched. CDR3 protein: CAARDRGSNQPQHF. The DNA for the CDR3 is TGTGCCGCCCGGGACAGGGGGAGCAATCAGCCCCAGCATTTT. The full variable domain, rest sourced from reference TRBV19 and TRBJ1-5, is DGGITQSPKYLFRKEGQNVTLSCEQNLNHDAMYWYRQDPGQGLRLIYYSQIVNDFQKGDIAEGYSVSREKKESFPLTVTSAQKNPTAFYLCAARDRGSNQPQHFGDGTRLSIL.

CDR3 amino acids: CASSLMAGDTEAFF. The CDR3 region has the DNA TGTGCCAGCAGCTTAATGGCAGGGGACACTGAAGCTTTCTTT. The chain carries TRBV7-6 and TRBJ1-1, with D possibly TRBD1 on 6 matching bases. This CDR3 comprises 14 residues. Deletions cut 2 bases from V and 3 bases from J, with 10 bases between. The germline V gene encodes CDR1 SGHVS and CDR2 FNYEAQ.

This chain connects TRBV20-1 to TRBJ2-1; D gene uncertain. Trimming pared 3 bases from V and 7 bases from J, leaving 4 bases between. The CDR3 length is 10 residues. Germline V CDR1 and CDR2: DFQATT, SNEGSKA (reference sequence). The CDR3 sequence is CSASPNEQFF. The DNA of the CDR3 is TGCAGTGCTAGCCCTAATGAGCAGTTCTTC.